This TCR beta chain originates from a study of siplizumab effects on memory and regulatory T cells. General study findings and limits: The apparent diversity of naive T cells exceeded that of memory cells, and naive T cells seemed to make a major contribution to the alloresponse. Alloreactive sequences traceable to unstimulated CD4+ memory cells declined significantly under siplizumab. Treatment with siplizumab left mappable alloreactive CD4+ clones averaging about 63% Treg-derived, compared with around 29% in controls.

Only in-frame clones appear in the TCRdb table, and some are missing; sequencing was by immunoSEQ multiplex PCR. The sample contains roughly 60,000 clones, about 92% of which appear only once. Remarks on this clone: The target antigen is unknown.

This TCR was recovered from a human donor in good health. The sequenced sample was CD8+ T cells sorted from blood.

CDR3 DNA sequence: TGTGCCTGGAGTGGATGGGGCATGAACACTGAAGCTTTCTTT. Its translation is CAWSGWGMNTEAFF. The gene calls are TRBV30 and TRBJ1-1; TRBD1 might be the D (5 bases). The CDR3 is 14 residues long. V lost 1 base and J lost 0, with 9 bases in between. From germline, CDR1 is GTSNPN and CDR2 SVGIG (reference sequence). Variable domain in full (rest from reference TRBV30 and TRBJ1-1): SQTIHQWPATLVQPVGSPLSLECTVEGTSNPNLYWYRQAAGRGLQLLFYSVGIGQISSEVPQNLSASRPQDRQFILSSKKLLLSDSGFYLCAWSGWGMNTEAFFGQGTRLTVV.